This TCR beta chain derives from a study of breast tumors, draining lymph nodes, adjacent tissues. General study results and limits: Most tumor T cells seemingly derive from lymph node, then expand in tumor. Tumor TCR diversity was below lymph nodes but above nontumor tissue.

This clonotype was recorded at least ten times. Its specificity is unknown. CDR3 length: 16 residues. Germline CDR1 MNHEY, CDR2 SMNVEV (reference sequence). V dropped 4 bases and J dropped 5; count of bases not matched to a gene: 7. One entry per CDR3 protein results from TCRdb running MiXCR on the multiplex PCR reads. The sample lists roughly 14,000 distinct CDR3 sequences, around 50% occurring once. This chain connects TRBV27 to TRBJ1-6, with 8 bases that match TRBD1. The sample consisted of tumor-adjacent breast tissue. The TCR was taken from a female donor with breast cancer. Some clones in this sample may be carry-over from other donors' samples. The CDR3: CASSSRTGSNNSPLHF. CDR3 nucleotides: TGTGCCAGCAGTTCCCGGACAGGGAGCAATAATTCACCCCTCCACTTT.